This entry is about one T cell receptor beta chain. Its antigen is not known. The sample comes from a study of cytomegalovirus exposure and HLA in healthy donors. The wider study: Earlier sequencing of 150 million to 200 million T cells yielded around 120 million unique TCR beta sequences. Study-wide findings and caveats: Previous analysis showed most TCR beta V segments were productive about 87% or about 30% of the time. In a later analysis, several top co-occurrence clusters appeared linked to parvovirus B19, influenza, CMV and Epstein-Barr virus.

The CDR3 is made up of 19 amino acids. Trimming took 5 bases from V and 4 from J; bases not matched to a gene: 13. In germline, CDR1 is SGDLS, CDR2 YYNGEE. PCR amplification relied on 60 Vbeta primers (plus 13 Jbeta primers). TCRdb's copy holds only in-frame clones and misses some; the assay was immunoSEQ multiplex PCR. Of some 150,000 clones in the sample, around four fifths were seen once. Sequencing was carried out using PBMCs. The J gene is TRBJ2-1, the V gene TRBV9; TRBD2 aligns across 15 bases. This TCR was sampled from a woman younger than 30 in good health and CMV-seronegative. Here the CDR3 DNA reads TGTGCCAGCAGTGTCCGTCCCGGGACTAGCGGGGGGTCGTACAATGAGCAGTTCTTC. Amino acids: CASSVRPGTSGGSYNEQFF.